These T cell receptor beta chains were read from a single sample in a study of blood T cell repertoires in COVID-19. This table comes from immunoSEQ multiplex PCR, and its TCRdb copy is limited to in-frame clones, with some not included. The profile shows hundreds of thousands of clones, 80% to 90% of them singletons. Sample: peripheral blood. The source is a woman aged 25 to 39 with active or convalescent COVID-19. The CDR3 runs from the conserved cysteine through the conserved F or W.

>TRBJ1-5|12|TRBV6-1
CASSPGTEPQHF
>TRBJ1-1|12|TRBV12-3/TRBV12-4
CASSFGTGKAFF
>TRBJ1-1|15|TRBV19
CASSPQQGLNTEAFF
>TRBJ2-3|15|TRBV7-7
CASSFSSGLTDTQYF
>TRBJ1-5|15|TRBV7-2
CASSLAGTTHQPQHF
>TRBJ1-2|16|TRBV5-1
CASSLAVAGANYGYTF
>TRBJ2-3|15|TRBV10-1
CASSESSFSTDTQYF
>TRBJ2-3|16|TRBV15
CATSRAGTGFPDTQYF
>TRBJ2-1|9|TRBV20-1
CSAGTAQFF
>TRBJ2-3|15|TRBV2
CASRGGEFSTDTQYF
>TRBJ1-5|15|TRBV4-1
CASSQVSGGSQPQHF
>TRBJ2-5|17|TRBV11-2
CASSLTGQREGRKTQYF
>TRBJ2-7|14|TRBV20-1
CSASEARDSYEQYF
>TRBJ2-7|15|TRBV30
CAWSVERGTSYEQYF
>TRBJ1-1|11|TRBV5-1
CASSPGTVAFF
>TRBJ2-5|13|TRBV7-7
CASSRFASETQYF
>TRBJ2-5|14|TRBV15
CATSSPGGGETQYF
>TRBJ1-2|13|TRBV27
CASTSQGNYGYTF
>TRBJ2-3|14|TRBV5-1
CASRDSPSTDTQYF
>TRBJ1-4|11|TRBV20-1
CSAPWTEKLFF
>TRBJ1-1|15|TRBV5-6
CASSSIQGSGTEAFF
>TRBJ1-2|15|TRBV7-8
CASSHVGARNYGYTF
>TRBJ2-7|14|TRBV27
CASSFFPSSYEQYF
>TRBJ1-3|16|TRBV11-2
CASSRDRFNSGNTIYF
>TRBJ1-1|16|TRBV27
CASSLSGRTGNTEAFF
>TRBJ2-1|14|TRBV11-2
CASSLARVNNEQFF
>TRBJ1-2|14|TRBV2
CASSRQLANYGYTF
>TRBJ1-4|11|TRBV29-1
CSVDEFEKLFF
>TRBJ1-2|16|TRBV7-9
CASSLAFGTTNYGYTF
>TRBJ2-3|12|TRBV10-1
CASSDPTDTQYF
>TRBJ1-4|15|TRBV6-5
CASSYSATGLEKLFF